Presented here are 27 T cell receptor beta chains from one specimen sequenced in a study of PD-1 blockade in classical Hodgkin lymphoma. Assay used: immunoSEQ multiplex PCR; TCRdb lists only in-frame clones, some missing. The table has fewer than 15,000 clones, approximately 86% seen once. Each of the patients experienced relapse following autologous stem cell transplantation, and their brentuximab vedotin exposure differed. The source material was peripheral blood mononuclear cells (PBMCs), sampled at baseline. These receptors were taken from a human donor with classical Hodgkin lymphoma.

As DNA, the CDR3 is TGTGCCTGGAGTGTACAGGCTAACACTGAAGCTTTCTTT. Its translation: CAWSVQANTEAFF. The chain combines TRBV30 with TRBJ1-1; D is possibly TRBD1 (5 bases). Trimming took 0 bases from V and 2 from J, leaving 7 bases between them. The CDR3 loop spans 13 amino acids. Germline CDR1 GTSNPN, CDR2 SVGIG (reference sequence).

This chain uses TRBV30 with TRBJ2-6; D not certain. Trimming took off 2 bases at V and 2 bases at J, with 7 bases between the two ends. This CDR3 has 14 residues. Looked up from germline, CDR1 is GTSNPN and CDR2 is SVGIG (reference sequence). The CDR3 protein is CAWSLIPGANVLTF. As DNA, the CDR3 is TGTGCCTGGAGTTTGATACCTGGGGCCAACGTCCTGACTTTC.

This chain's CDR3 is CASSVLAGGSTDTQYF. DNA for the CDR3: TGTGCCAGCAGCGTCTTGGCGGGCGGGAGCACAGATACGCAGTATTTT. The V gene is TRBV9, the J gene TRBJ2-3; D possibly corresponds to TRBD2 (5 bases). V lost 2 bases to trimming and J lost 0 bases, with 13 bases between them. The length of the CDR3 is 16 residues. CDR1 and CDR2 (germline): SGDLS, YYNGEE.

As DNA, the CDR3 is TGCGCCAGCAGCTTGGGCCAAGGGGGCGTCGCAGATACGCAGTATTTT. It yields the protein CASSLGQGGVADTQYF. The chain has TRBV5-1 and TRBJ2-3, with 7 bases that match TRBD1. The CDR3 has 16 residues. The V and J ends lost 0 bases and 4 bases, in that order; junction bases with no gene match: 8. Germline V gene data show CDR1 as SGHRS and CDR2 as YFSETQ.

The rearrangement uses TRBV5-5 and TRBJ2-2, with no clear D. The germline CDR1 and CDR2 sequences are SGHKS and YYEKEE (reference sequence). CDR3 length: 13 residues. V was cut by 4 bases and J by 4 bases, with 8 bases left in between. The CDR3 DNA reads TGTGCCAGCAGCCTATACCTCACCGGGGAGCTGTTTTTT. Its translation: CASSLYLTGELFF.

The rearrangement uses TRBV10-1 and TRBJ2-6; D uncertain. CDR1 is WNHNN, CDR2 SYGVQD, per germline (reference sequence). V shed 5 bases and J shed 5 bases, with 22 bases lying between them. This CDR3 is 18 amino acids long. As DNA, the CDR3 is TGCGCCAGCAGTTTGAGGCAAGACGCACAAAGTCGGGCCAACGTCCTGACTTTC. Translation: CASSLRQDAQSRANVLTF.

The CDR3 region has the DNA TGTGCCAGCAGGGATCCATCAACGAGCACAGATACGCAGTATTTT. Residues: CASRDPSTSTDTQYF. The rearrangement uses TRBV28 and TRBJ2-3, with D unresolved. With 6 bases removed from V and 0 bases from J, the gap between germline ends came to 13 bases. The CDR3 contains 15 residues. Germline CDR1 is MDHEN and CDR2 is SYDVKM.

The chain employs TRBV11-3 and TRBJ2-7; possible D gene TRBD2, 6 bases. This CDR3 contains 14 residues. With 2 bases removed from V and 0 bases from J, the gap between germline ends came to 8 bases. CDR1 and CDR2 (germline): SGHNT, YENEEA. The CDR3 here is CASSLYGSSYEQYF. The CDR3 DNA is TGTGCCAGCAGCTTATACGGGAGCTCCTACGAGCAGTACTTC.

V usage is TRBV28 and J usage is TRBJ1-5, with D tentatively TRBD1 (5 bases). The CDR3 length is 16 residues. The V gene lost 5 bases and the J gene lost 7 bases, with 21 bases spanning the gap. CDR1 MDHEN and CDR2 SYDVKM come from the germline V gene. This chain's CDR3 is CASSQPLKGSGQPQHF. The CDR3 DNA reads TGTGCCAGCAGTCAGCCTTTGAAGGGGAGCGGCCAGCCCCAGCATTTT.

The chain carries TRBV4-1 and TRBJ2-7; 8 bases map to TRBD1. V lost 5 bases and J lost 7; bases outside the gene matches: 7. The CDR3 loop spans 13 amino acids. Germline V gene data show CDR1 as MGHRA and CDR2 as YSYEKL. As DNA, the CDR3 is TGCGCCAGCAGCTTGTCAGGGGGCCGTGAGCAGTACTTC. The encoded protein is CASSLSGGREQYF.

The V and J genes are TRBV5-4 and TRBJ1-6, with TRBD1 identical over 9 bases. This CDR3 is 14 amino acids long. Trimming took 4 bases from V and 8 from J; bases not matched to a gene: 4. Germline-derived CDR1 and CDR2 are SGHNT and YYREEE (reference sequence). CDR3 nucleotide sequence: TGTGCCAGCAGCCCGACAGGGGGTTATTCACCCCTCCACTTT. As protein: CASSPTGGYSPLHF. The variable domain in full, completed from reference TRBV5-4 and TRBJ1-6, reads ETGVTQSPTHLIKTRGQQVTLRCSSQSGHNTVSWYQQALGQGPQFIFQYYREEENGRGNFPPRFSGLQFPNYSSELNVNALELDDSALYLCASSPTGGYSPLHFGNGTRLTVT.

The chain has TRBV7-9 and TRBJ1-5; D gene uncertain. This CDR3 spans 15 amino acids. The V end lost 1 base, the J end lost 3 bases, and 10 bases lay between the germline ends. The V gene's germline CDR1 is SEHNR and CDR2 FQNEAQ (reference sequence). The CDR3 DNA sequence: TGTGCCAGCAGCTTAGAGCCAGGATTCAATCAGCCCCAGCATTTT. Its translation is CASSLEPGFNQPQHF.

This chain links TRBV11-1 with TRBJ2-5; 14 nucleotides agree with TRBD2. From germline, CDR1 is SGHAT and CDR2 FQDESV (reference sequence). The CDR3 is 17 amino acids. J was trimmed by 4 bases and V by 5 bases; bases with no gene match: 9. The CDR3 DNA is TGTGCCAGCAGCCTGGGACTAGCGGGAGAATTAGGAGAGACCCAGTACTTC. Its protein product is CASSLGLAGELGETQYF.

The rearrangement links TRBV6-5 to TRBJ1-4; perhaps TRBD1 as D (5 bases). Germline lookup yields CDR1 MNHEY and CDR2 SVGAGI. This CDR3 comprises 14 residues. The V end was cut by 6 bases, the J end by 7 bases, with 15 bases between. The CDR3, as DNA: TGTGCCAGCAGGGGGGACGGCGGTTCTGAAAAACTGTTTTTT. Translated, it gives CASRGDGGSEKLFF.

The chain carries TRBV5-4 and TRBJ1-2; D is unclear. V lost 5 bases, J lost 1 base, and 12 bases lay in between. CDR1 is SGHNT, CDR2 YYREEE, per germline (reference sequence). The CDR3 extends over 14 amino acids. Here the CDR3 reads CASRAIRGNYGYTF. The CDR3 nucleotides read TGTGCCAGCAGAGCGATCCGGGGTAACTATGGCTACACCTTC.

The CDR3 reads CASSFESSGRVGETQYF. CDR3 sequence (DNA): TGTGCCAGCAGCTTTGAGTCTAGCGGGAGGGTTGGAGAGACCCAGTACTTC. The J gene is TRBJ2-5, the V gene TRBV11-2; 12 positions agree with TRBD2. Germline V gene data show CDR1 as SGHAT and CDR2 as FQNNGV. V lost 3 bases and J lost 4; bases outside the gene matches: 9. This CDR3 is built from 17 residues.

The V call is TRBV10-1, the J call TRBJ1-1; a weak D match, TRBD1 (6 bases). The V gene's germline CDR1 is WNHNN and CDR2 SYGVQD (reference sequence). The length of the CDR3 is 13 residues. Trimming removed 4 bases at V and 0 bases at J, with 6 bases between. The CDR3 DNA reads TGCGCCAGCAGTGGACAGGTGAACACTGAAGCTTTCTTT. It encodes CASSGQVNTEAFF.

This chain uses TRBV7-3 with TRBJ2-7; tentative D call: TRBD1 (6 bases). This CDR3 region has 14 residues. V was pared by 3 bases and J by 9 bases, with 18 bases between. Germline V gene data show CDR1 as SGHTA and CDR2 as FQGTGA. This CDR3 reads CASSFYFDVRGQYF. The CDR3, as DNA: TGTGCCAGCAGCTTCTACTTCGATGTCAGGGGGCAGTACTTC.

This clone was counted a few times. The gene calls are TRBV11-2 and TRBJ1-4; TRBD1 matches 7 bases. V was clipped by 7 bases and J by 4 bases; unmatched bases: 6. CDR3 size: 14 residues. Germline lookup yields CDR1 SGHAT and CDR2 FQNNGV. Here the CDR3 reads CASNHRGGNEKLFF. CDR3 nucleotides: TGTGCCAGCAACCACAGGGGTGGTAATGAAAAACTGTTTTTT.

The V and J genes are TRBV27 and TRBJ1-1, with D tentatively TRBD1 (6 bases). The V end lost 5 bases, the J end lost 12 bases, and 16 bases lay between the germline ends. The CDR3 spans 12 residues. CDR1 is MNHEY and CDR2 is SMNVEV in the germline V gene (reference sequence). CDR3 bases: TGTGCCAGCAGTATAGGGGGAAGGGAATCTTTCTTT. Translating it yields CASSIGGRESFF.

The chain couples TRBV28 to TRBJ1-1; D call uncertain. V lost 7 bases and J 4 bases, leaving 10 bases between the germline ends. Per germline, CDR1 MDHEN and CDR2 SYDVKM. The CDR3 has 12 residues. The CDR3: CASTWRGTEAFF. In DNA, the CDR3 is TGTGCCAGCACCTGGAGAGGCACTGAAGCTTTCTTT.

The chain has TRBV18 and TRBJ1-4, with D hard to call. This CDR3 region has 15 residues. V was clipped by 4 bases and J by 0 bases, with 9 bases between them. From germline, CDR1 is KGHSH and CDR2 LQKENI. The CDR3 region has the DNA TGTGCCAGCTCACGTTCCTTGGCAACTAATGAAAAACTGTTTTTT. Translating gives CASSRSLATNEKLFF.

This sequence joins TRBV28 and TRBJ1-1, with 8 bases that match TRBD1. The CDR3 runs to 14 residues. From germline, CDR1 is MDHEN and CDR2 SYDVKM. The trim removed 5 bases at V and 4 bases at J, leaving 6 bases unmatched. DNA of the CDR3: TGTGCCAGCAGTATCGACAGGGGAGGCACTGAAGCTTTCTTT. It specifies CASSIDRGGTEAFF.

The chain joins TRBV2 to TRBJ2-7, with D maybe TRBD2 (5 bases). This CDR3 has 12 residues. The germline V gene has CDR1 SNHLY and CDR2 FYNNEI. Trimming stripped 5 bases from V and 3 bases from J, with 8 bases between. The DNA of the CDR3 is TGTGCCAGCAGTACCGACTACTACGAGCAGTACTTC. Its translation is CASSTDYYEQYF.

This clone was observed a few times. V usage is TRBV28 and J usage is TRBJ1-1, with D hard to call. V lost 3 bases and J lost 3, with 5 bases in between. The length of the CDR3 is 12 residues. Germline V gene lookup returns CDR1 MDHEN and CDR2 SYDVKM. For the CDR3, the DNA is TGTGCCAGCAGTTTGGTCCACACTGAAGCTTTCTTT. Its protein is CASSLVHTEAFF.

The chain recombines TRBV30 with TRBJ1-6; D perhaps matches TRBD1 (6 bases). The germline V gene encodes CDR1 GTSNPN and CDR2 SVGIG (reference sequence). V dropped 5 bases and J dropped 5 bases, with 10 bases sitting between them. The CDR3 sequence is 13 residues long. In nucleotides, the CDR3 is TGTGCCTGGGACCAGGGGAATAATTCACCCCTCCACTTT. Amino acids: CAWDQGNNSPLHF.

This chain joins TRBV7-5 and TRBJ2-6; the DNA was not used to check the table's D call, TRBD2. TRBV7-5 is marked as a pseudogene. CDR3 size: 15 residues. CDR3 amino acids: CARTTRQSRANVLTF. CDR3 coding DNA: TGTGCCAGAACAACTAGACAAAGTCGGGCCAACGTCCTGACTTTC.